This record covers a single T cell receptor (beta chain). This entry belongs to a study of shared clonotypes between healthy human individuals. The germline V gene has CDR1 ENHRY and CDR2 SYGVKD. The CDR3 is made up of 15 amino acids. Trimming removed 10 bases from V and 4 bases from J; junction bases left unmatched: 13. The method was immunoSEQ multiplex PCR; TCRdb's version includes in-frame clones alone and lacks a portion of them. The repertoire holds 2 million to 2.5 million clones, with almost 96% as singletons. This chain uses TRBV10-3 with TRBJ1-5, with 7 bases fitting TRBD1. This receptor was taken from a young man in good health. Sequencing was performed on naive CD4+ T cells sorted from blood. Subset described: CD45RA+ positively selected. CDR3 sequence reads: CATQQGLEGNQPQHF. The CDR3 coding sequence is TGTGCCACGCAACAGGGGTTGGAGGGGAATCAGCCCCAGCATTTT.